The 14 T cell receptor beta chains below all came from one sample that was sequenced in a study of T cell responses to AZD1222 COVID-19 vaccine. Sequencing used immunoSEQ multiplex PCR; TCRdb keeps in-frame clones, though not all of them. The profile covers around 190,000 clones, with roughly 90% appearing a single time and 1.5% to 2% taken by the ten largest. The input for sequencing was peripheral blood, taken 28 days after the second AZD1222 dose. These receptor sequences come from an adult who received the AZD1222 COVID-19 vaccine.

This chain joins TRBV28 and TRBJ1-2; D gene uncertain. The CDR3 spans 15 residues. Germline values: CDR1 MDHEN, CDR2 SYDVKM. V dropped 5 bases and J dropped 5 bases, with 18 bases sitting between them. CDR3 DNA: TGTGCCAGCAGTCTGGAACTTTCCCTTAAATATGGCTACACCTTC. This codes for CASSLELSLKYGYTF.

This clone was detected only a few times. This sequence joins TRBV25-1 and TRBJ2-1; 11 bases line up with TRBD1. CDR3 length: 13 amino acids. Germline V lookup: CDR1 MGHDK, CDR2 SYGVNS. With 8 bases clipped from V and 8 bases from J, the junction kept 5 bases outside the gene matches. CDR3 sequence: CASGDRGSHEQFF. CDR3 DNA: TGTGCCAGCGGGGACAGGGGGTCACATGAGCAGTTCTTC.

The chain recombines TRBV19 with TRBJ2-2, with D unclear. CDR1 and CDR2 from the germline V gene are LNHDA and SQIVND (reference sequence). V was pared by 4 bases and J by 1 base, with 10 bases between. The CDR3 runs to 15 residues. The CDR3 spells CASSKYNRNTGELFF. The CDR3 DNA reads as TGTGCCAGTAGTAAATACAACCGGAACACCGGGGAGCTGTTTTTT. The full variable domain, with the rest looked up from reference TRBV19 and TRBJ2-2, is DGGITQSPKYLFRKEGQNVTLSCEQNLNHDAMYWYRQDPGQGLRLIYYSQIVNDFQKGDIAEGYSVSREKKESFPLTVTSAQKNPTAFYLCASSKYNRNTGELFFGEGSRLTVL.

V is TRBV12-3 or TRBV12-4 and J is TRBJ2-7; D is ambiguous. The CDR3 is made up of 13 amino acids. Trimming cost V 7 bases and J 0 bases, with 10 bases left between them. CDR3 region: CASTSGDSYEQYF. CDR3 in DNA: TGTGCCAGCACCTCCGGCGACTCCTACGAGCAGTACTTC.

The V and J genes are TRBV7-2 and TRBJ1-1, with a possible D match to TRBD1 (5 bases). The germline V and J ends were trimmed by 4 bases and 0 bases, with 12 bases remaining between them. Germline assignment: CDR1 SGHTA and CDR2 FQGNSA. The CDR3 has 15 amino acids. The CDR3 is CASSSRGAVNTEAFF. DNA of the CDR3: TGTGCCAGCAGCTCACGAGGGGCGGTGAACACTGAAGCTTTCTTT.

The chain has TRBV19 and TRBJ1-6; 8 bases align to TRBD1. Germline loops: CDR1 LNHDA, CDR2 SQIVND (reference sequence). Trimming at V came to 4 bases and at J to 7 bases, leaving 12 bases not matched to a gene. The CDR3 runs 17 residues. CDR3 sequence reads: CASSNRRATGANSPLHF. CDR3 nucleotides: TGTGCCAGTAGTAACCGAAGAGCGACAGGGGCCAATTCACCCCTCCACTTT.

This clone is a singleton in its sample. The CDR3 sequence: CASSLTTGRWNEQFF. Written as DNA, the CDR3 is TGTGCCAGCAGCTTAACGACGGGCAGGTGGAATGAGCAGTTCTTC. The V gene is TRBV7-3, the J gene TRBJ2-1; no clear D gene. With 0 bases removed from V and 7 bases from J, the gap between germline ends came to 13 bases. Germline lookup yields CDR1 SGHTA and CDR2 FQGTGA. This CDR3 spans 15 amino acids.

This CDR3 reads CASSLEPGQNSPLHF. The CDR3 nucleotides read TGCGCCAGCAGCTTGGAACCGGGACAGAATTCACCCCTCCACTTT. The V call is TRBV5-1, the J call TRBJ1-6; 7 bases agree with TRBD1. CDR1 is SGHRS, CDR2 YFSETQ, per germline. This CDR3 region has 15 residues. Trimming at V came to 0 bases and at J to 7 bases, leaving 4 bases not matched to a gene.

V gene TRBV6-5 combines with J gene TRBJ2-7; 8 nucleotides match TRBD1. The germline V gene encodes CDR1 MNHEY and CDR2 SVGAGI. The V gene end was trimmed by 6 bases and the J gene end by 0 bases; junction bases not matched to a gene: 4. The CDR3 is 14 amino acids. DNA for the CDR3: TGTGCCAGCAGCGTCGGACAGGGCTCCTACGAGCAGTACTTC. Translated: CASSVGQGSYEQYF.

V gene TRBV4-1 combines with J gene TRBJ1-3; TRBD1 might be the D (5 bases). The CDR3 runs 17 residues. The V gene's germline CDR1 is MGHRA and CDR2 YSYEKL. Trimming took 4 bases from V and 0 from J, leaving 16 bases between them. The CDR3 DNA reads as TGCGCCAGCAGCCCTCAAGTGGGGCAAGGCTCTGGAAACACCATATATTTT. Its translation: CASSPQVGQGSGNTIYF.

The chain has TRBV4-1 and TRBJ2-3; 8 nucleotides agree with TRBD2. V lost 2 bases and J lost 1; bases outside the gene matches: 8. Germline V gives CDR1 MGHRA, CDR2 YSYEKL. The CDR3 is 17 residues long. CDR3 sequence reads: CASSQPRLAGRTDTQYF. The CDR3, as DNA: TGCGCCAGCAGCCAACCCCGCCTAGCGGGTCGCACAGATACGCAGTATTTT.

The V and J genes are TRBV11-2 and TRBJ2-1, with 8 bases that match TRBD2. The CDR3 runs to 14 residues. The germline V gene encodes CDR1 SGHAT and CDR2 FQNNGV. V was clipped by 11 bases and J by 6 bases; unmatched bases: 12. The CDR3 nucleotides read TGTGCCGGCGCGCGGGGGGATTACAGCAATGAGCAGTTCTTC. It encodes CAGARGDYSNEQFF.

The CDR3 DNA reads as TGTGCCAGCAGCTTAGCAGGGCAGAACTACGAGCAGTACTTC. This encodes CASSLAGQNYEQYF. This chain joins TRBV7-8 and TRBJ2-7; no clear D gene. The germline V gene encodes CDR1 SGHVS and CDR2 FQNEAQ. The V gene lost 0 bases and the J gene lost 3 bases, with 9 bases spanning the gap. The CDR3 loop spans 14 amino acids.

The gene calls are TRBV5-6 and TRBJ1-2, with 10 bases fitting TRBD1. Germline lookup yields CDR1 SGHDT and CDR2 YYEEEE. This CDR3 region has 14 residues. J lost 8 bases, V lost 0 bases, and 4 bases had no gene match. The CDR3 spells CASSLGQGAVGYTF. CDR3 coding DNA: TGTGCCAGCAGCTTGGGACAGGGGGCGGTGGGCTACACCTTC.